The 26 T cell receptor beta chains below were found in one sample sequenced in a study of glioma-infiltrating T cells (dated by TCRdb to the mid-2010s). The run used an Illumina MiSeq. TCR alpha and beta CDR3 regions were amplified with the iRepertoire nested amplicon-rescue multiplex PCR (arm-PCR) platform from RNA. TCRdb itself trimmed the public reads at Q25 with fastp, ran MiXCR and retained productive beta chains. Identical CDR3 protein sequences are pooled into one entry, listed with their most common genes and DNA. The sample data list 85,000 to 110,000 distinct CDR3 sequences, and approximately 28% of these were observed just once. The top ten clones comprise 44% of the sample. Sequenced input: glioma tissue, nonneoplastic brain tissue, or PBMCs (not recorded which). The origin of the receptors is a human donor with low-grade glioma or glioblastoma, undergoing nonglioma brain surgery, or in good health (not recorded which).

As concerns this clonotype: A much more abundant neighbour one base away suggests this may be a read error. The chain carries TRBV12-3 or TRBV12-4 and TRBJ2-6, with D tentatively TRBD1 (6 bases). CDR3 size: 15 residues. The ends were cut back, 6 bases at V and 3 bases at J, with 12 bases in the middle. CDR3 sequence: CASRRDTYGANVLTF. As DNA, the CDR3 is TGTGCCAGCAGAAGGGACACCTATGGGGCCAACGTCCTGACTTTC.

This rearrangement joins TRBV6-5 to TRBJ2-5; 7 positions agree with TRBD2. The junction had 9 bases not matched to a gene; V was cut back by 6 bases and J by 8 bases. Germline-derived CDR1 and CDR2 are MNHEY and SVGAGI. The CDR3 spans 13 residues. The DNA of the CDR3 is TGTGCCAGCAGCCCTACTAGCGAATGTACCCAGTACTTC. It encodes CASSPTSECTQYF.

As to this clonotype: A read error may explain this, as a much larger clone is one base away. The chain couples TRBV7-6 to TRBJ2-3; no clear D. The ends were cut back, 2 bases at V and 4 bases at J, with 10 bases in the middle. Germline values: CDR1 SGHVS, CDR2 FNYEAQ. The CDR3 has 14 residues. The CDR3 loop reads CASSLFTQADTQYF. The DNA of the CDR3 is TGTGCCAGCAGCTTATTTACTCAGGCAGATACGCAGTATTTT.

This clonotype occurred a few times. The chain links TRBV19 to TRBJ2-5; D unresolved. This CDR3 comprises 17 residues. V lost 0 bases to trimming and J lost 1 base, with 15 bases between them. Germline V gene sequence: CDR1 LNHDA, CDR2 SQIVND (reference sequence). Written as DNA, the CDR3 is TGTGCCAGTAGTATAGAGGTCCAGCCTGGTTCCCAAGAGACCCAGTACTTC. It codes for CASSIEVQPGSQETQYF.

This clonotype was detected many times. The chain couples TRBV2 to TRBJ2-1; D ambiguous. The CDR3 length is 14 residues. Trimming stripped 7 bases from V and 0 bases from J, with 10 bases between. The V gene's germline CDR1 is SNHLY and CDR2 FYNNEI. The DNA for the CDR3 is TGTGCCAGCAAGAGTCTTAGCTCCTACAATGAGCAGTTCTTC. It is translated as CASKSLSSYNEQFF.

About this clonotype itself: A read error may explain this, as a much larger clone is one base away. The V gene is TRBV20-1, the J gene TRBJ1-2; D perhaps matches TRBD1 (5 bases). CDR1 is DFQATT and CDR2 is SNEGSKA in the germline V gene (reference sequence). The CDR3 is 13 residues long. The CDR3 is CSSRGPVDYGHTF. CDR3 nucleotide sequence: TGCAGCTCTAGGGGACCTGTTGACTATGGCCACACCTTC.

There are many counts of this clonotype. This chain joins TRBV7-2 and TRBJ2-7, with D perhaps matching TRBD1 (5 bases). This CDR3 comprises 14 residues. V shed 4 bases and J shed 3 bases, with 13 bases lying between them. Per the germline V gene, CDR1 is SGHTA and CDR2 is FQGNSA. The CDR3 region is CASSSPGQNYEQYF. Here the CDR3 DNA reads TGTGCCAGCAGCTCCCCTGGACAAAACTACGAGCAGTACTTC.

This clonotype was observed many times. This sequence joins TRBV24-1 and TRBJ2-7; D is unclear. In germline, CDR1 is KGHDR, CDR2 SFDVKD. The CDR3 covers 13 residues. Trimming left V 5 bases short and J 2 bases short, with 9 bases between. The CDR3 DNA is TGTGCCACCAGTGGCCAGGTGGCCTACGAGCAGTACTTC. This sequence encodes CATSGQVAYEQYF.

Ten or more counts support this clonotype. The chain links TRBV7-9 to TRBJ2-7; 10 nucleotides match TRBD2. V trimming: 6 bases; J trimming: 3 bases; junction bases outside the gene matches: 5. CDR1 and CDR2 (germline): SEHNR, FQNEAQ (reference sequence). CDR3 length equals 14 residues. CDR3 nucleotide sequence: TGTGCCAGCAGGCCCCTAGCGGGGGACTACGAGCAGTACTTC. It translates to CASRPLAGDYEQYF.

The chain couples TRBV7-9 to TRBJ2-1; D uncertain. The V gene's germline CDR1 is SEHNR and CDR2 FQNEAQ (reference sequence). The germline V and J ends were trimmed by 5 bases and 5 bases, with 16 bases remaining between them. This CDR3 is built from 15 residues. The CDR3 reads CASSPKGPPNNEQFF. CDR3 DNA: TGTGCCAGCAGCCCCAAGGGTCCGCCGAACAATGAGCAGTTCTTC.

Ten or more counts support this clonotype. This chain joins TRBV7-3 and TRBJ2-2; D unclear. The germline CDR1 and CDR2 sequences are SGHTA and FQGTGA. The V gene lost 1 base and the J gene lost 8 bases, with 5 bases spanning the gap. The CDR3 spans 12 residues. CDR3: CASSLIPGELFF. Here the CDR3 DNA reads TGTGCCAGCAGCTTAATCCCGGGGGAGCTGTTTTTT.

With regard to this clonotype: A read error is possible here, since a much larger clone lies one base away. The genes are TRBV7-2 and TRBJ2-5; 14 nucleotides align to TRBD2. CDR3 size: 18 residues. CDR1 and CDR2 (germline): SGHTA, FQGNSA. The CDR3 nucleotides are TGTGACAGCAGCTTACGGGGACTAGCGGGGGACTGGGGGGAGACCCAGTACTTC. Its protein product is CDSSLRGLAGDWGETQYF.

Ten or more counts support this clonotype. The V and J genes are TRBV24-1 and TRBJ2-5, with D perhaps matching TRBD2 (5 bases). The CDR3 length is 15 residues. V was pared by 3 bases and J by 4 bases, with 14 bases between. Germline loops: CDR1 KGHDR, CDR2 SFDVKD. The DNA of the CDR3 is TGTGCCACCAGTGATACCACTAGTTCTCCAGAGACCCAGTACTTC. Residues: CATSDTTSSPETQYF.

This clonotype has a handful of counts. The CDR3 reads CASSLGSNNYGYTF. The CDR3 nucleotides are TGTGCCAGCAGCTTGGGGTCGAATAACTATGGCTACACCTTC. This rearrangement joins TRBV11-2 to TRBJ1-2; no clear D gene. CDR1 and CDR2 (germline): SGHAT, FQNNGV. The CDR3 length is 14 residues. V was shortened by 3 bases and J by 1 base, with 9 bases between the two germline ends.

This clonotype showed up many times. The V gene is TRBV28, the J gene TRBJ1-5, with TRBD1 matching 7 bases. CDR3 length equals 14 residues. After removal of 7 bases from V and 7 bases from J, the junction contained 10 bases not matched to a gene. CDR1 is MDHEN and CDR2 is SYDVKM in the germline V gene. CDR3 in amino acids: CASTITHRGQPQHF. The CDR3 region has the DNA TGTGCCAGCACCATCACTCACAGGGGACAGCCCCAGCATTTT.

Remarks on this clonotype: A clone one base away is much larger, so this may be a read error. V and J are TRBV27 and TRBJ2-1; 10 nucleotides line up with TRBD2. Germline V gives CDR1 MNHEY, CDR2 SMNVEV (reference sequence). Losses at the gene ends were 5 bases for V and 13 bases for J; bases not matched to a gene: 14. The CDR3 consists of 15 residues. Here the CDR3 DNA reads TGTGCCAGCAGTCCCTGGACTAGCGGCCAAGAGACCCAGTTCTTC. Translation gives CASSPWTSGQETQFF.

This clonotype has a count of ten or more. CDR3 protein: CASSLGNRVGEQFF. Written as DNA, the CDR3 is TGTGCCAGCAGCTTAGGGAACCGGGTGGGTGAGCAGTTCTTC. The chain is built from TRBV7-3 and TRBJ2-1; unclear D gene. Germline V gives CDR1 SGHTA, CDR2 FQGTGA. This CDR3 comprises 14 residues. V lost 2 bases to trimming and J lost 9 bases, with 14 bases between them.

The V gene is TRBV7-3, the J gene TRBJ2-1, with 9 positions matching TRBD2. V lost 5 bases to trimming and J lost 4 bases; unmatched junction nucleotides: 6. The germline CDR1 and CDR2 sequences are SGHTA and FQGTGA. This CDR3 contains 15 residues. Written as DNA, the CDR3 is TGTGCCAGCAGCCTCGGACTAGCGTTATACAATGAGCAGTTCTTC. It yields the protein CASSLGLALYNEQFF.

A remark on this clonotype: A single base separates this from a much larger clone, so it may be a read error. V and J are TRBV7-2 and TRBJ2-3, with TRBD2 matching over 9 bases. The V gene's germline CDR1 is SGHTA and CDR2 FQGNSA. The CDR3 has 17 residues. CDR3 DNA sequence: TGTGCCAGCAGCTTCGGGGTAGCGGGGGAAATCACAGATACGAAGTATTTT. Its protein product is CASSFGVAGEITDTKYF.

This clonotype was detected only a few times. The chain has TRBV19 and TRBJ1-6; 8 bases line up with TRBD1. Germline V CDR1 and CDR2: LNHDA, SQIVND (reference sequence). Trimming at V came to 2 bases and at J to 7 bases, leaving 4 bases not matched to a gene. The CDR3 is made up of 15 amino acids. CDR3 protein: CASSIQGAKNSPLHF. The CDR3 DNA reads as TGTGCCAGTAGTATACAGGGGGCAAAGAATTCACCCCTCCACTTT.

In its sample, this clonotype was seen a few times. J is TRBJ1-5 and V is TRBV7-3; 11 nucleotides match TRBD1. J lost 7 bases, V lost 4 bases, and 6 bases had no gene match. Germline V gene sequence: CDR1 SGHTA, CDR2 FQGTGA. This CDR3 has 15 amino acids. CDR3 amino acids: CASSWTGGKGQPQHF. The DNA of the CDR3 is TGTGCCAGCAGCTGGACAGGGGGCAAGGGCCAGCCCCAGCATTTT.

In this sample, this clonotype turned up many times. The rearrangement uses TRBV6-1 and TRBJ2-7, with 7 bases that match TRBD1. Germline CDR1 reads MNHNS; CDR2 reads SASEGT. The CDR3 length is 12 residues. J lost 4 bases, V lost 4 bases, and 1 base had no gene match. The CDR3 is CASSATGYEQYF. CDR3 DNA sequence: TGTGCCAGCAGTGCGACAGGGTACGAGCAGTACTTC.

V usage is TRBV19 and J usage is TRBJ1-4; no definite D call. The V gene's germline CDR1 is LNHDA and CDR2 SQIVND (reference sequence). V was cut by 4 bases and J by 7 bases, with 13 bases left in between. The CDR3 is 14 residues long. CDR3 DNA: TGTGCCAGTAGTACCGGATTCGGAGGTGAAAAACTGTTTTTT. This translates into CASSTGFGGEKLFF.

The genes are TRBV4-2 and TRBJ2-5; 16 bases are shared with TRBD2. Germline assignment: CDR1 LGHNA and CDR2 YNFKEQ. V was pared by 4 bases and J by 3 bases, with 8 bases of the junction left unmatched. The CDR3 consists of 18 residues. The CDR3 sequence: CASSRPGLAGGTEETQYF. In DNA form, the CDR3 reads TGTGCCAGCAGCCGACCGGGACTAGCGGGGGGGACCGAAGAGACCCAGTACTTC.

This chain uses TRBV5-1 with TRBJ2-5, with D maybe TRBD2 (5 bases). The germline V gene has CDR1 SGHRS and CDR2 YFSETQ. The V gene lost 4 bases and the J gene lost 2 bases, with 12 bases spanning the gap. CDR3 length: 14 residues. CDR3 bases: TGCGCCAGCAGCGTGGGAGTGGGGCAAGAGACCCAGTACTTC. It yields the protein CASSVGVGQETQYF.

Points on this clonotype: This may be a read error, as it is one base from a much larger clone. J is TRBJ2-3 and V is TRBV20-1, with 7 bases aligning to TRBD2. Germline-derived CDR1 and CDR2 are DFQATT and SNEGSKA (reference sequence). V trimming: 6 bases; J trimming: 5 bases; junction bases outside the gene matches: 8. CDR3 size: 13 residues. The CDR3 here is CSARSGNRDTQYF. As DNA, the CDR3 is TGCAGTGCCCGGAGCGGGAACAGAGATACGCAGTATTTT.